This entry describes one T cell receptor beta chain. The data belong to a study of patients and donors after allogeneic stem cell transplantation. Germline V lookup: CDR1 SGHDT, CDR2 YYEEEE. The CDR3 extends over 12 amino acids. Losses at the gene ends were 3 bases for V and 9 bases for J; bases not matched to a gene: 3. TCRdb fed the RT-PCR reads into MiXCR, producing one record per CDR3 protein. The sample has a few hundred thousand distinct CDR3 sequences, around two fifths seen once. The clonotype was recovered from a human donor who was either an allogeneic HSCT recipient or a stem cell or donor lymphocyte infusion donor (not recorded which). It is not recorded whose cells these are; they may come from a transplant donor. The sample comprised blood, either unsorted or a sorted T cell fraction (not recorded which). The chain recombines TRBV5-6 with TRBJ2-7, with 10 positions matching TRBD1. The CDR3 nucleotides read TGTGCCAGCAGCTGGGGACAGGGGAGGCAGTACTTC. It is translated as CASSWGQGRQYF.